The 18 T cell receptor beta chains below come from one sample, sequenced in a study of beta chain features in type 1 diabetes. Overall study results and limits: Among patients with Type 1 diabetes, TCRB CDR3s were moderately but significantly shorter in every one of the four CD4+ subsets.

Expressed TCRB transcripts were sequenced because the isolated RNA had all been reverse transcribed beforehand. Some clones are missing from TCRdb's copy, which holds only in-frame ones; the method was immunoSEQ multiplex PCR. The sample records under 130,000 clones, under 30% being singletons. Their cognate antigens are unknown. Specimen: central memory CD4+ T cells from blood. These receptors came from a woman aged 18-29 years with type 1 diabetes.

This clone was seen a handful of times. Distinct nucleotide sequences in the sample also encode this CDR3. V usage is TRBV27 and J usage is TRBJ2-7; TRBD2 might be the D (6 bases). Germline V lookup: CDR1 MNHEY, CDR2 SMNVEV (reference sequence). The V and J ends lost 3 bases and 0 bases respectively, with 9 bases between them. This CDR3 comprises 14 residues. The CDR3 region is CASSFSGSSYEQYF. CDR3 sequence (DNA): TGTGCCAGCAGTTTTTCCGGGAGCTCCTACGAGCAGTACTTC.

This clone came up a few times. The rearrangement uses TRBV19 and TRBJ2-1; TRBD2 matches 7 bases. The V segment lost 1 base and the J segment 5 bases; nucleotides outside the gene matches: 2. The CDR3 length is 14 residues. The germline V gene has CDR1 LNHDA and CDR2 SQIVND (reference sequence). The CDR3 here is CASSIGGGNNEQFF. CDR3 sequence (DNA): TGTGCCAGTAGTATAGGCGGGGGTAACAATGAGCAGTTCTTC.

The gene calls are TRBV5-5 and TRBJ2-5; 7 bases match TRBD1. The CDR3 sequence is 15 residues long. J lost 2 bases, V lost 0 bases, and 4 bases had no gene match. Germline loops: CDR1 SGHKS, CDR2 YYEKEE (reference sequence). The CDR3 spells CASSLEGASQETQYF. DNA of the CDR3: TGTGCCAGCAGCTTGGAGGGGGCGTCGCAAGAGACCCAGTACTTC.

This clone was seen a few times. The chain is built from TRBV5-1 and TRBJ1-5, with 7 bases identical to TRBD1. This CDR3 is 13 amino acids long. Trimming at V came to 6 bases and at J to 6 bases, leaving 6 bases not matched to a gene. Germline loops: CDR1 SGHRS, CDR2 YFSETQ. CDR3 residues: CASMYHRGQPQHF. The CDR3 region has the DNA TGCGCCAGCATGTATCACAGGGGTCAGCCCCAGCATTTT.

CDR3: CASSRTGGNQPQHF. The CDR3 coding sequence is TGTGCCAGCTCAAGGACAGGGGGCAATCAGCCCCAGCATTTT. The chain couples TRBV18 to TRBJ1-5; 9 nucleotides align to TRBD1. Trimming took 5 bases from V and 2 from J; bases not matched to a gene: 1. CDR3 length: 14 residues. CDR1 and CDR2 from the germline V gene are KGHSH and LQKENI.

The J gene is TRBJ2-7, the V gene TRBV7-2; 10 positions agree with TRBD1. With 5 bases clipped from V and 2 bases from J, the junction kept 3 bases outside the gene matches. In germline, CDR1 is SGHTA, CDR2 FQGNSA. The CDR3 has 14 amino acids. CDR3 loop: CASSPGTGAYEQYV. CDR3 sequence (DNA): TGTGCCAGCAGCCCCGGGACAGGGGCCTACGAGCAGTACGTC.

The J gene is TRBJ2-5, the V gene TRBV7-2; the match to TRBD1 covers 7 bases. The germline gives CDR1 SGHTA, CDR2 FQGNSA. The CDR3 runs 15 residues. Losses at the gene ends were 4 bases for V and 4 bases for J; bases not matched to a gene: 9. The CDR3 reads CASSYYQGVGETQYF. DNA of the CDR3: TGTGCCAGCAGCTACTACCAGGGGGTCGGAGAGACCCAGTACTTC.

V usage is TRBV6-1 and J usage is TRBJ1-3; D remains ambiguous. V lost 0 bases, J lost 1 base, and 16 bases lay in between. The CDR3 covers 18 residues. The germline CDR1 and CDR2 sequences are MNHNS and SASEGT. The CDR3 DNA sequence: TGTGCCAGCAGTGAAGCGGCCCCGAGGGCCGGATCTGGAAACACCATATATTTT. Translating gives CASSEAAPRAGSGNTIYF.

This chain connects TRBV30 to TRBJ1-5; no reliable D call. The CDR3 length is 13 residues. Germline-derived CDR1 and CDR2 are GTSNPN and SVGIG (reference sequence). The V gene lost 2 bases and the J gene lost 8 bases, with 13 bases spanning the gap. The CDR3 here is CAWSNGPMEPQHF. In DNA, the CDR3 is TGTGCCTGGAGTAATGGGCCGATGGAGCCCCAGCATTTT.

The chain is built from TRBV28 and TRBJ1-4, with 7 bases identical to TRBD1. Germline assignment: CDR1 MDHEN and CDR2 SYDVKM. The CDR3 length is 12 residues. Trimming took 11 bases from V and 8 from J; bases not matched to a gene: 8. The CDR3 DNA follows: TGTGCCCTAAGGGGGCTTGACGAAAAACTGTTTTTT. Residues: CALRGLDEKLFF.

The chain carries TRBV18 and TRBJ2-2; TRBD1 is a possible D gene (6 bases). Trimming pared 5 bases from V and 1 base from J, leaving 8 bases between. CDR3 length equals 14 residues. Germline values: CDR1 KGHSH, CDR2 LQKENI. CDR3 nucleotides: TGTGCCAGCTCAGTACAGGGGAACACCGGGGAGCTGTTTTTT. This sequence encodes CASSVQGNTGELFF.

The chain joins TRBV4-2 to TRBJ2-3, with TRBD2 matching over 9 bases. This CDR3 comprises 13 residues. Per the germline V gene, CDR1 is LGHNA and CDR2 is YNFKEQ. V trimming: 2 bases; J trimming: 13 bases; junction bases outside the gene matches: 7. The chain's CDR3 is CASSQLVAGGEYF. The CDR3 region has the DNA TGTGCCAGCAGCCAACTTGTCGCGGGAGGGGAGTATTTT.

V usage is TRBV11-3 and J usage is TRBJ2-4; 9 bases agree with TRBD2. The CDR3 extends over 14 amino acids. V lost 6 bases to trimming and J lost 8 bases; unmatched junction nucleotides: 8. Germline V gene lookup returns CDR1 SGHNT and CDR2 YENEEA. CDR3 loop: CASSRREGLDIQYF. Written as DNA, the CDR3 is TGTGCCAGCAGTAGGCGGGAGGGCCTGGACATTCAGTACTTC. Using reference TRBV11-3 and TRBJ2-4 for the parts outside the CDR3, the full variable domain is EAGVVQSPRYKIIEKKQPVAFWCNPISGHNTLYWYLQNLGQGPELLIRYENEEAVDDSQLPKDRFSAERLKGVDSTLKIQPAELGDSAVYLCASSRREGLDIQYFGAGTRLSVL.

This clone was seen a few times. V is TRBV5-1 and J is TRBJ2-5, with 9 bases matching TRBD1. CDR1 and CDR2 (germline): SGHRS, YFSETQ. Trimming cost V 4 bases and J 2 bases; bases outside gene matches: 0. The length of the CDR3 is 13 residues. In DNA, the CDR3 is TGCGCCAGCAGCGACAGGGGGCAAGAGACCCAGTACTTC. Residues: CASSDRGQETQYF. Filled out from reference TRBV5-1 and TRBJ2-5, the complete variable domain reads KAGVTQTPRYLIKTRGQQVTLSCSPISGHRSVSWYQQTPGQGLQFLFEYFSETQRNKGNFPGRFSGRQFSNSRSEMNVSTLELGDSALYLCASSDRGQETQYFGPGTRLLVL.

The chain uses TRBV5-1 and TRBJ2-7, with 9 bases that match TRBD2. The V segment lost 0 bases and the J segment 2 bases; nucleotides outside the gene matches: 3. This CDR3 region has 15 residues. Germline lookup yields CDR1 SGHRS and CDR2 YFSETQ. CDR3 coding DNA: TGCGCCAGCAGCTTGGGGCTAGCGGGACCCTACGAGCAGTACTTC. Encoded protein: CASSLGLAGPYEQYF.

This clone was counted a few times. DNA for the CDR3: TGTGCCAGCAATCAGGGGGCAGCTGGCGGCTACACCTTC. Translation gives CASNQGAAGGYTF. The chain is built from TRBV28 and TRBJ1-2; 8 bases map to TRBD1. CDR1 is MDHEN and CDR2 is SYDVKM in the germline V gene. J was trimmed by 8 bases and V by 7 bases; bases with no gene match: 9. This CDR3 spans 13 amino acids.

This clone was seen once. In DNA form, the CDR3 reads TGCGCCAGCAGCTTGGCGGCGGCGGGAGGAGGGAATGAGCAGTTCTTC. Translation gives CASSLAAAGGGNEQFF. This rearrangement joins TRBV5-1 to TRBJ2-1; 8 bases align to TRBD2. From germline, CDR1 is SGHRS and CDR2 YFSETQ. With V trimmed by 0 bases and J by 7 bases, 9 bases remained unmatched. This CDR3 contains 16 residues. Using reference TRBV5-1 and TRBJ2-1 for the parts outside the CDR3, the full variable domain is KAGVTQTPRYLIKTRGQQVTLSCSPISGHRSVSWYQQTPGQGLQFLFEYFSETQRNKGNFPGRFSGRQFSNSRSEMNVSTLELGDSALYLCASSLAAAGGGNEQFFGPGTRLTVL.

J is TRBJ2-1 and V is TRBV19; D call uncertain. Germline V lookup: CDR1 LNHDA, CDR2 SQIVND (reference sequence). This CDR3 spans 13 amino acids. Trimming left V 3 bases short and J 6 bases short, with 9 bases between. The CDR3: CASSMAQSNEQFF. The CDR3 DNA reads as TGTGCCAGTAGTATGGCCCAGTCCAATGAGCAGTTCTTC.